This TCR beta chain originates from a study of OX40 agonist ivuxolimab in advanced cancers. The wider study: Partial responses occurred in three patients (one hepatocellular carcinoma, two cutaneous melanoma). Study-wide findings and caveats: At 0.1 to 3.0 mg/kg and by week 6, CD4+ and CD8+ T cells in the blood had expanded clonally.

Only a few counts were recorded for this clone. As yet, its antigen is unknown. The CDR3 covers 11 residues. From germline, CDR1 is LNHDA and CDR2 SQIVND (reference sequence). V lost 3 bases and J lost 11, with 10 bases in between. The protocol was immunoSEQ multiplex PCR, while the TCRdb copy is restricted to in-frame clones and leaves out a portion. The sample shows approximately 88,000 clones, more than 70% of them seen only once. The chain employs TRBV19 and TRBJ1-1; D possibly corresponds to TRBD1 (5 bases). This material consisted of CD4+ or CD8+ T cells sorted from blood, taken in a trial of the OX40 agonist ivuxolimab. This receptor was obtained from an adult with an advanced solid tumor such as melanoma, head and neck, liver or kidney cancer. The CDR3 DNA reads TGTGCCAGTAGTATGGGGGTTGGGGCTTTCTTT. Encoded protein: CASSMGVGAFF. Supplemented by reference TRBV19 and TRBJ1-1, the full variable domain reads DGGITQSPKYLFRKEGQNVTLSCEQNLNHDAMYWYRQDPGQGLRLIYYSQIVNDFQKGDIAEGYSVSREKKESFPLTVTSAQKNPTAFYLCASSMGVGAFFGQGTRLTVV.